This is a list of T cell receptor beta chains from one sample in a study of control samples from healthy donors and cancer patients. Libraries were prepared by immunoSEQ multiplex PCR; TCRdb keeps only in-frame clonotypes and omits some of them. This table holds some 30,000 clones, 87% found once. What was sequenced was formalin-fixed, paraffin-embedded tissue. The source of these receptors is a female donor with melanoma. Both conserved end residues are trimmed from each CDR3.

j_call v_call cdr3_length cdr3_aa
TRBJ2-1 TRBV19 13 ASTREGVFYNEQF
TRBJ2-3 TRBV3-1/TRBV3-2 14 ASSQRSGSSTDTQY
TRBJ2-7 TRBV20-1 10 SASQGPSEQY
TRBJ2-3 TRBV5-1 13 ASSAGAGGLVTQY
TRBJ1-1 TRBV23-1 14 ASRLLGQPCITEAF
TRBJ1-5 TRBV7-9 13 ASSLGQGANQPQH
TRBJ2-1 TRBV20-1 9 SARDINEQF
TRBJ2-4 TRBV10-1 11 ASSDRGRNIQY
TRBJ1-1 TRBV19 14 ASSPGTGGVRPEAF
TRBJ1-5 TRBV28 11 ASRSRWNQPQH
TRBJ1-1 TRBV6-5 13 ASSLGLEMNTEAF
TRBJ2-3 TRBV5-1 13 ASSLGGLITDTQY
TRBJ1-2 TRBV2 9 ASSGRNGYT
TRBJ2-1 TRBV14 11 ASSRRARNEQF
TRBJ2-1 TRBV6-5 13 ASSYGGVNYNEQF
TRBJ2-2 TRBV12-3/TRBV12-4 11 ASAGGRTGELF
TRBJ2-3 TRBV7-9 12 AVVKGVSTDTQY
TRBJ2-4 TRBV7-8 11 ATAGTAKNIQY
TRBJ1-5 TRBV19 11 ASAITVNQPQH
TRBJ2-2 TRBV7-2 13 ASTLLAGGGGELF
TRBJ1-4 TRBV2 12 ASRAGLSNEKLF
TRBJ1-3 TRBV7-9 13 ASSPRTPSGNTIY
TRBJ2-5 TRBV15 10 ATSRGGETQY
TRBJ2-2 TRBV9 11 ASTPFPTGELF
TRBJ2-1 TRBV5-1 14 ASSLAGGQGWHEQF
TRBJ2-1 TRBV7-8 16 ASRGGSGSPVRGNEQF
TRBJ2-7 TRBV5-1 10 ASRGGTDEQY
TRBJ2-3 TRBV7-3 14 ASSLVPGALGDTQY
TRBJ1-2 TRBV5-6 13 ASSLDREPAGGYT
TRBJ1-2 TRBV3-1/TRBV3-2 14 ASSHEGAGANYGYT
TRBJ2-1 TRBV2 12 ASSAQTSGNEQF
TRBJ2-1 TRBV7-8 13 ASINLASGSGEQF
TRBJ1-3 TRBV3-1/TRBV3-2 15 ASSQLSWASSGNTIY
TRBJ1-4 TRBV5-1 12 ASSPDRGHEKLF
TRBJ2-7 TRBV9 12 ASSVVPSSYEQY
TRBJ2-1 TRBV19 11 ASRLDGYNEQF
TRBJ1-1 TRBV7-9 14 ASSLGGIQESTEAF
TRBJ1-1 TRBV7-2 13 ASSLGRADYTEAF
TRBJ2-2 TRBV7-3 14 ASSLTGPATTGELF
TRBJ2-2 TRBV24-1 11 ATMAGDTGELF
TRBJ2-7 TRBV3-1/TRBV3-2 10 ASSQVPYEQY
TRBJ2-7 TRBV27 11 ASSLIGKGEQY
TRBJ1-5 TRBV4-1 16 ASSQDRLTDNSNQPQH
TRBJ2-3 TRBV28 13 ASRKVQGTRDTQY
TRBJ1-3 TRBV4-3 10 ASSQTSGLFA
TRBJ2-5 TRBV15 12 ATSRDTGTRTQY
TRBJ1-1 TRBV3-1/TRBV3-2 13 ASSQESVMNTEAF
TRBJ1-3 TRBV6-5 14 ASSYSARSSGNTIY
TRBJ2-3 TRBV10-3 12 AISESNQVDTQY
TRBJ1-3 TRBV6-5 13 ASSSPTGSGNTIY
TRBJ1-1 TRBV12-3/TRBV12-4 9 ASSTGNRAF
TRBJ2-1 TRBV24-1 11 ATGTSGSNEQF
TRBJ1-1 TRBV3-1/TRBV3-2 10 ASSQGGTEAF
TRBJ2-5 TRBV19 14 ASSYFGGKGGETQY
TRBJ2-5 TRBV4-2 11 ASSQEGRGMQY
TRBJ2-1 TRBV7-9 11 ASSSQRYNEQF
TRBJ2-7 TRBV5-6 14 ASSSFLWEEDYEQY
TRBJ1-2 TRBV7-2 14 ASSFGPSTANYGYT
TRBJ2-7 TRBV19 11 ASSIRVAYEQY
TRBJ2-3 TRBV19 12 ASSITPMGDTQY